The 11 T cell receptor beta chains below all came from one sample that was sequenced in a study of cytomegalovirus exposure and HLA in healthy donors. The PCR contained 60 Vbeta and 13 Jbeta primers. TCRdb keeps only in-frame clones here, not all; method: immunoSEQ multiplex PCR. Here the sample spans 100,000 or so clones, roughly 15% being singletons. The sequenced sample was PBMCs. Receptors were obtained from a female donor in good health and CMV-seronegative.

This clone was observed a handful of times. The chain uses TRBV14 and TRBJ2-7; D perhaps matches TRBD2 (5 bases). Trimming stripped 3 bases from V and 0 bases from J, with 15 bases between. Germline-derived CDR1 and CDR2 are SGHDN and FVKESK. The CDR3 covers 16 residues. The CDR3 DNA sequence: TGTGCCAGCAGCCAGATTGGATGGAGGAGCTCCTACGAGCAGTACTTC. Its protein is CASSQIGWRSSYEQYF.

The chain is built from TRBV7-2 and TRBJ2-3; TRBD2 agrees at 9 bases. Germline-derived CDR1 and CDR2 are SGHTA and FQGNSA. This CDR3 is 14 amino acids long. The J segment lost 5 bases and the V segment lost 5 bases, leaving 5 bases of the junction unmatched. The DNA for the CDR3 is TGTGCCAGCAGCCCGCTAGCGGGACAAGATACGCAGTATTTT. Its translation is CASSPLAGQDTQYF.

This clone was detected only a few times. This chain links TRBV30 with TRBJ1-2; possible D gene TRBD1, 6 bases. CDR1 is GTSNPN, CDR2 SVGIG, per germline (reference sequence). The CDR3 has 13 residues. V was clipped by 8 bases and J by 0 bases, with 13 bases between them. The CDR3 is CAGRGTTNYGYTF. The CDR3 nucleotides are TGTGCCGGTAGGGGGACGACTAACTATGGCTACACCTTC. Full variable domain (outside the CDR3, taken from reference TRBV30 and TRBJ1-2): SQTIHQWPATLVQPVGSPLSLECTVEGTSNPNLYWYRQAAGRGLQLLFYSVGIGQISSEVPQNLSASRPQDRQFILSSKKLLLSDSGFYLCAGRGTTNYGYTFGSGTRLTVV.

This clone appeared a few times. J is TRBJ1-6 and V is TRBV30; tentatively, D is TRBD1 (6 bases). There are 13 residues in the CDR3. The V gene lost 5 bases and the J gene lost 11 bases, with 16 bases spanning the gap. Germline V lookup: CDR1 GTSNPN, CDR2 SVGIG (reference sequence). The CDR3 DNA reads TGTGCCTGGTTCCCCACAGGGCCGGCACCCCTCCACTTT. This codes for CAWFPTGPAPLHF.

The table lists this clone with a few counts. The V and J genes are TRBV27 and TRBJ1-1; 7 positions agree with TRBD1. CDR1 MNHEY and CDR2 SMNVEV come from the germline V gene (reference sequence). CDR3 length: 15 amino acids. With 6 bases clipped from V and 0 bases from J, the junction kept 7 bases outside the gene matches. The CDR3 DNA reads TGTGCCAGCAGGGACTCGGGACAGATGAACACTGAAGCTTTCTTT. This translates into CASRDSGQMNTEAFF.

The rearrangement joins TRBV5-1 to TRBJ1-2, with D tentatively TRBD1 (5 bases). Trimming pared 2 bases from V and 3 bases from J, leaving 17 bases between. In germline, CDR1 is SGHRS, CDR2 YFSETQ. The CDR3 is 16 amino acids. The CDR3 region is CASSLSQGWGDYGYTF. DNA of the CDR3: TGCGCCAGCAGCTTATCCCAGGGATGGGGGGACTATGGCTACACCTTC.

The CDR3 nucleotides read TGTGCCAGTAGCCGACTGGCTCAGCCCCAGCATTTT. Amino acids: CASSRLAQPQHF. The chain is built from TRBV19 and TRBJ1-5; D gene uncertain. Germline CDR1 reads LNHDA; CDR2 reads SQIVND (reference sequence). The CDR3 is 12 amino acids. The ends were cut back, 6 bases at V and 6 bases at J, with 9 bases in the middle.

The sample holds a few counts of this clone. The rearrangement joins TRBV28 to TRBJ2-5, with TRBD1 identical over 8 bases. The J segment lost 4 bases and the V segment lost 4 bases, leaving 5 bases of the junction unmatched. The germline CDR1 and CDR2 sequences are MDHEN and SYDVKM. There are 14 residues in the CDR3. CDR3 loop: CASSSGQVLETQYF. In nucleotides, the CDR3 is TGTGCCAGCAGTTCGGGACAGGTCCTAGAGACCCAGTACTTC.

A single count supports this clone. This chain joins TRBV27 and TRBJ2-7; D gene unclear. Germline assignment: CDR1 MNHEY and CDR2 SMNVEV (reference sequence). The CDR3 runs 14 residues. The V end lost 6 bases, the J end lost 2 bases, and 14 bases lay between the germline ends. The CDR3 loop reads CASRVTGGPYEQYF. For the CDR3, the DNA is TGTGCCAGCAGAGTGACTGGCGGCCCCTACGAGCAGTACTTC.

The chain recombines TRBV2 with TRBJ2-5; tentative D call: TRBD2 (5 bases). Looked up from germline, CDR1 is SNHLY and CDR2 is FYNNEI. V lost 6 bases and J lost 6, with 8 bases in between. The CDR3 consists of 11 residues. The DNA of the CDR3 is TGTGCCAGCAGGGGCGGGCAGACCCAGTACTTC. Amino acids: CASRGGQTQYF.

V gene TRBV6-5 combines with J gene TRBJ1-2; the D gene is possibly TRBD1 (6 bases). Germline V CDR1 and CDR2: MNHEY, SVGAGI. The ends were cut back, 10 bases at V and 4 bases at J, with 19 bases in the middle. The CDR3 extends over 14 amino acids. DNA of the CDR3: TGTGCCACATCCCGGGACACCAACTCCTATGGCTACACCTTC. This sequence encodes CATSRDTNSYGYTF.